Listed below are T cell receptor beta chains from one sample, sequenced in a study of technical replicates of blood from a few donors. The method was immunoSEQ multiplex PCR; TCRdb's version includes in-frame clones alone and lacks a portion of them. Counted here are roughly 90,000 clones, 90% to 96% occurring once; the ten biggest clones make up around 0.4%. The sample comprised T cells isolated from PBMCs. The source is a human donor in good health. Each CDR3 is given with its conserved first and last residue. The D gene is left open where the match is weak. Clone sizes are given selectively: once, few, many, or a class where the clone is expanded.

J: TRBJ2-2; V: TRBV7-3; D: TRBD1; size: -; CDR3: CASSAIQGAYTGELFF; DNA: TGTGCCAGCAGCGCGATACAGGGGGCCTACACCGGGGAGCTGTTTTTT
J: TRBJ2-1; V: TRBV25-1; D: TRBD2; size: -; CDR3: CASSVRLAGGGNEQFF; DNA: TGTGCCAGCAGTGTTAGACTAGCGGGAGGGGGCAATGAGCAGTTCTTC
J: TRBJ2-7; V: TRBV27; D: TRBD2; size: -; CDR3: CASSFGLAGASYEQYF; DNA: TGTGCCAGCAGTTTCGGTCTAGCGGGAGCAAGCTACGAGCAGTACTTC
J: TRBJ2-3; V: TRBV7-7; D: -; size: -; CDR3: CASSNPGASGDTQYF; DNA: TGTGCTAGCAGCAATCCTGGTGCGAGCGGAGATACGCAGTATTTT
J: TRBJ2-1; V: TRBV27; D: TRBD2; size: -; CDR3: CASSPAGGYEQFF; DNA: TGTGCCAGCAGCCCTGCGGGAGGATATGAGCAGTTCTTC
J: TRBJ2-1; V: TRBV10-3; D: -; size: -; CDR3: CAIRARGNEQFF; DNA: TGTGCCATCAGGGCCAGGGGAAATGAGCAGTTCTTC
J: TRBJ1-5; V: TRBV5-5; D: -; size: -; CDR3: CASSRTEASNQPQHF; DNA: TGTGCCAGCAGCCGGACAGAAGCTAGCAATCAGCCCCAGCATTTT
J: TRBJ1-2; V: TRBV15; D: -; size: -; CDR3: CATSSDREGNPIWGGYTF; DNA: TGTGCCACCAGCAGTGACCGGGAGGGGAACCCTATTTGGGGAGGCTACACCTTC
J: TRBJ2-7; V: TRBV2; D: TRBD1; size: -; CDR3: CASSGPGTGGRGYEQYF; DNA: TGTGCCAGCAGCGGTCCCGGGACAGGGGGCCGAGGCTACGAGCAGTACTTC
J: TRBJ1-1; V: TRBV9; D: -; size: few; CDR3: CASSIEPLYRVGTEAFF; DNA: TGTGCCAGCAGCATCGAGCCCCTCTACAGGGTTGGGACTGAAGCTTTCTTT
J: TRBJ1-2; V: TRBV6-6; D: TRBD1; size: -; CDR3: CASRGTGFYGYTF; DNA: TGTGCCAGCAGGGGGACAGGGTTCTATGGCTACACCTTC
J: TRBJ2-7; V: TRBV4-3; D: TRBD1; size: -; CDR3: CASSETGGAEYEQYF; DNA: TGCGCCAGCAGCGAGACAGGGGGCGCCGAATACGAGCAGTACTTC
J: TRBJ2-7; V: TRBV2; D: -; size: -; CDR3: CASSTEGHPTYEQYF; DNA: TGTGCCAGCAGTACTGAGGGACACCCCACCTACGAGCAGTACTTC
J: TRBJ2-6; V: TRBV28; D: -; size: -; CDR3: CASSHPTRFSGANVLTF; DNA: TGTGCCAGCAGCCACCCGACTAGGTTCTCTGGGGCCAACGTTCTGACTTTC
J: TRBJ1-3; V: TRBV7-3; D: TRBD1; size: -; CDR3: CANDRGRGNTIYF; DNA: TGTGCCAACGACAGGGGGCGTGGAAACACCATATATTTT
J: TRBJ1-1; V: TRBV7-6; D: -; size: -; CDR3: CASSPPTGAGKAFF; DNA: TGTGCCAGCAGCCCACCGACCGGGGCGGGGAAAGCTTTCTTT
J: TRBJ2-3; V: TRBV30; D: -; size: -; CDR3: CAWSRTTADTQYF; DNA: TGTGCCTGGAGCCGGACTACCGCAGATACGCAGTATTTT
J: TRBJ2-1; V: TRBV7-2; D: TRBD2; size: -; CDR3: CASSQLAGGNEQFF; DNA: TGTGCCAGCAGCCAACTAGCGGGAGGAAATGAGCAGTTCTTC
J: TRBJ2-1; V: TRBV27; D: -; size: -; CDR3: CASSFSSPPAYNEQFF; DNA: TGTGCCAGCAGTTTTAGCTCGCCCCCGGCCTACAATGAGCAGTTCTTC
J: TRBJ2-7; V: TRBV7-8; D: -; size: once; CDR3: CASTMGARRDEQYF; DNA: TGTGCCAGCACCATGGGGGCGCGAAGGGACGAGCAGTACTTC
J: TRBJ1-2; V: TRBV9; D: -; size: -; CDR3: CASSVGAGARDGYTF; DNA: TGTGCCAGCAGCGTAGGGGCAGGGGCGCGTGATGGCTACACCTTC
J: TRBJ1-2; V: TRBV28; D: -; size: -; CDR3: CASRMNRVNYGYTF; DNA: TGTGCCAGCAGGATGAACAGGGTAAACTATGGCTACACCTTC
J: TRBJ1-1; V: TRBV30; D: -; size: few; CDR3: CAWSPTARDTEAFF; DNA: TGTGCCTGGAGTCCGACAGCCAGGGACACTGAAGCTTTCTTT
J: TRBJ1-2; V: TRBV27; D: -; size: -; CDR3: CASRGSPNYGYTF; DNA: TGTGCCAGCCGAGGGTCCCCTAACTATGGCTACACCTTC
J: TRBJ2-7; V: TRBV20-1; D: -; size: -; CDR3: CSANRDHEQYF; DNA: TGCAGTGCCAACAGGGACCACGAGCAGTACTTC
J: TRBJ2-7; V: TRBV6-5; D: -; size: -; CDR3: CASSPDYLESYEQYF; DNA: TGTGCCAGCAGCCCCGACTACCTAGAGTCATACGAGCAGTACTTC
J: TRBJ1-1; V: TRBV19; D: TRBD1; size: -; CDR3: CASSTLQGALGTEAFF; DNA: TGTGCCAGTAGTACCTTACAGGGGGCCCTGGGCACTGAAGCTTTCTTT
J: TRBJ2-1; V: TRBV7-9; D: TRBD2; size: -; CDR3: CASRSSGRFNEQFF; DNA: TGTGCCAGCAGGAGTAGCGGGAGGTTCAATGAGCAGTTCTTC
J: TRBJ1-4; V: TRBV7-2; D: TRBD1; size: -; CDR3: CASSRDRAEKLFF; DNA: TGTGCCAGCAGCCGGGACAGGGCTGAAAAACTGTTTTTT
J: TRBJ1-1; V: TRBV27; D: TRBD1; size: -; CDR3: CASSTTGGAYTEAFF; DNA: TGTGCCAGCAGTACCACAGGGGGCGCCTACACTGAAGCTTTCTTT
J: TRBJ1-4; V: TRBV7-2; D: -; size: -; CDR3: CASSSGVNNEKLFF; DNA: TGTGCCAGCAGCTCCGGGGTCAACAATGAAAAACTGTTTTTT
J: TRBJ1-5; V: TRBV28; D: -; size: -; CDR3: CASSLRQPQHF; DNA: TGTGCCAGCAGTTTACGGCAGCCCCAGCATTTT
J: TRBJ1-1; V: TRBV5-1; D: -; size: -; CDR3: CASSLTGLPNTEAFF; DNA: TGCGCCAGCAGCCTAACAGGTTTACCAAACACTGAAGCTTTCTTT
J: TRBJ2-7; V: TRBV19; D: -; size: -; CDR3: CASRVSGNYEQYF; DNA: TGTGCCAGTAGAGTTAGCGGAAACTACGAGCAGTACTTC
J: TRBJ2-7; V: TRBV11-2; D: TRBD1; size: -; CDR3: CASSLELGTVFTYEQYF; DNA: TGTGCCAGCAGCTTAGAATTGGGGACAGTCTTTACCTACGAGCAGTACTTC
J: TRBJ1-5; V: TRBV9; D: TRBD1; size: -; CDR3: CASSVQEQGAQVHNFNQPQHF; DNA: TGTGCCAGCAGCGTTCAGGAACAGGGGGCGCAGGTCCATAACTTTAATCAGCCCCAGCATTTT
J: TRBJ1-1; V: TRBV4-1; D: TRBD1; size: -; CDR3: CASSLLADTGASEAFF; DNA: TGCGCCAGCAGCCTGCTTGCTGACACAGGGGCTTCTGAAGCTTTCTTT
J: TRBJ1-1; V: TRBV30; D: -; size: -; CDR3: CAWSVGGVTEAFF; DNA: TGTGCCTGGAGTGTAGGAGGAGTAACTGAAGCTTTCTTT
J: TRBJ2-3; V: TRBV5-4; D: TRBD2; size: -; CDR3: CASSSGRWSTDTQYF; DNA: TGTGCCAGCAGTAGCGGGAGGTGGAGCACAGATACGCAGTATTTT
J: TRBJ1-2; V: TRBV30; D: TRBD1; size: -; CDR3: CAWRDRNNYGYTF; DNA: TGTGCCTGGAGGGACAGGAATAACTATGGCTACACCTTC
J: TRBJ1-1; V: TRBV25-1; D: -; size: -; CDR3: CASTTGSTEAFF; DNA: TGTGCCAGCACTACAGGGAGCACTGAAGCTTTCTTT
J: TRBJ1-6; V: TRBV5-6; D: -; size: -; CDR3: CASSFGINSPLHF; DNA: TGTGCCAGCAGCTTCGGGATTAATTCACCCCTCCACTTT
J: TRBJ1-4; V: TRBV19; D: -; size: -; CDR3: CASSSPGHPATNEKLFF; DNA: TGTGCCAGTAGTTCTCCGGGACACCCGGCAACTAATGAAAAACTGTTTTTT
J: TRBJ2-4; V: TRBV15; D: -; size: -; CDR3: CATSSRGAAKNIQYF; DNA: TGTGCCACCAGCTCGCGGGGAGCGGCCAAAAACATTCAGTACTTC
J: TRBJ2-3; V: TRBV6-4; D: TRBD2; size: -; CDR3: CASKTSGSTDTQYF; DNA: TGTGCCAGTAAGACTAGCGGGAGCACAGATACGCAGTATTTT
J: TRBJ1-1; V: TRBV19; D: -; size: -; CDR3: CASSIGGGTSEAFF; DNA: TGTGCCAGTAGTATAGGCGGGGGCACGTCTGAAGCTTTCTTT
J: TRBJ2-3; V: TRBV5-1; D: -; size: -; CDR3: CASRPGGSDTQYF; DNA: TGCGCCAGCAGGCCAGGAGGCTCGGATACGCAGTATTTT
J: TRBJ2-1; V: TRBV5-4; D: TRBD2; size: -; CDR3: CASSLGPGLAGGSEQFF; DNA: TGTGCCAGCAGCTTGGGCCCGGGACTAGCGGGAGGCAGTGAGCAGTTCTTC
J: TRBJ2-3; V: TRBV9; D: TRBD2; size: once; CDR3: CASGPGRAVQVRTDTQYF; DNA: TGTGCCAGCGGGCCCGGGAGGGCCGTCCAGGTTCGCACAGATACGCAGTATTTT
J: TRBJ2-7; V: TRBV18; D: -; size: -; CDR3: CASSGLRGYEQYF; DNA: TGTGCCAGCTCAGGCCTCCGGGGGTACGAGCAGTACTTC
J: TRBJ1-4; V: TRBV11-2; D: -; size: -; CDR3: CASSPSGREKLFF; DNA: TGTGCCAGCAGCCCAAGTGGGAGGGAAAAACTGTTTTTT
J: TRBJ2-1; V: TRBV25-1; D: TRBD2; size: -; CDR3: CATSSAGTSGQEQFF; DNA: TGTGCCACCTCCTCCGCCGGGACTAGCGGGCAGGAGCAGTTCTTC
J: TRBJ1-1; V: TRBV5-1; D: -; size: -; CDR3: CASSLEGGLTFMNTEAFF; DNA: TGCGCCAGCAGCTTGGAAGGGGGTTTGACCTTCATGAACACTGAAGCTTTCTTT
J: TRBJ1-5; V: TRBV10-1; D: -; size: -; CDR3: CASTPHSNQPQHF; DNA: TGCGCCAGCACCCCCCATAGCAATCAGCCCCAGCATTTT
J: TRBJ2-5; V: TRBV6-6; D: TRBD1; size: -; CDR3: CASSPLRTGLPQTQYF; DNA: TGTGCCAGCAGCCCACTTAGGACAGGGCTCCCACAGACCCAGTACTTC
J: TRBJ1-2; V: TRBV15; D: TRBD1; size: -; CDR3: CATSRNLLTGEGDYGYTF; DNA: TGTGCCACCAGCAGAAACCTACTGACAGGGGAAGGCGACTATGGCTACACCTTC
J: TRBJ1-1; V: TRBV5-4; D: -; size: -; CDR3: CASSSGLGNLMNTEAFF; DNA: TGTGCCAGCAGCTCTGGGCTTGGAAATCTTATGAACACTGAAGCTTTCTTT